The T cell receptor (beta chain) under discussion was sequenced for a study of shared clonotypes between healthy human individuals. Study details: Ranging from 18 to 49 in age, donors were two women and a few men.

CDR1 is LNHDA and CDR2 is SQIVND in the germline V gene (reference sequence). Trimming took off 3 bases at V and 4 bases at J, with 15 bases between the two ends. CDR3 size: 16 residues. Division of CD4+ cells produced a CD45RA+ naive subset and a CD45RA-negative memory subset. Using 200 ng DNA, some 30,000 T cell genomes, the sorted-subset replicate PCRs were run. Generated by immunoSEQ multiplex PCR, the TCRdb table keeps only in-frame clones and is missing some. The table includes under 2,500,000 clones, around 95% detected once. Input material: naive CD4+ T cells sorted from blood. The subset was: CD45RA+ positively selected. The V call is TRBV19, the J call TRBJ2-2; D could derive from TRBD1 or TRBD2 (5 bases each). This clonotype was sampled from a man between 18 and 35 years old in good health. CDR3 amino acids: CASSIIGVGVTGELFF. The CDR3 nucleotides are TGTGCCAGTAGTATCATCGGGGTGGGGGTCACCGGGGAGCTGTTTTTT.